A selection of T cell receptor beta chains follows, all from one sample in a study of Graves' ophthalmopathy and Graves' hyperthyroidism. TCRdb re-called the multiplex PCR reads through MiXCR, storing one row per CDR3 protein. The top ten hold around 1.4% of the sample, which has almost 400,000 distinct CDR3 sequences, 15% to 20% seen once. Sample: peripheral blood. The source of these receptors is a woman under 30 with Graves' ophthalmopathy. The CDR3 runs from the conserved cysteine through the conserved F or W. The order of the fields is J gene, V gene, CDR3 protein.

TRBJ2-7 TRBV28 CASSLSGTGATDEQYF
TRBJ2-5 TRBV5-5 CASSLFLLIQETQYF
TRBJ2-7 TRBV6-1 CASRPLAASYEQYF
TRBJ2-7 TRBV5-1 CASSRTGTASYEQYF
TRBJ1-2 TRBV30 CAWADIGYAF
TRBJ1-3 TRBV6-5 CASSYSLGRSSGNTIYF
TRBJ1-5 TRBV4-1 CASSQITTGSQPQHF
TRBJ2-2 TRBV28 CASSLGSVGGELFF
TRBJ1-1 TRBV28 CASSWMLGQQGMNTEAFF
TRBJ2-7 TRBV24-1 CATSARDSSYEQYF
TRBJ2-2 TRBV11-1 CASSFSDGELFF
TRBJ1-2 TRBV7-8 CASSSGGKKLYGYTF
TRBJ2-5 TRBV20-1 CSARSVLDQETQYF
TRBJ2-4 TRBV7-2 CASSLESSSYRYF
TRBJ1-6 TRBV6-1 CASRPERNSNSPLHF
TRBJ2-7 TRBV27 CASSLGTSTYEQYF
TRBJ2-7 TRBV11-2 CASSFSGQTSPYEQYF
TRBJ2-2 TRBV24-1 CATSATSGSLGTGELFF
TRBJ1-3 TRBV11-1 CASSPTMAQRRNTIYF
TRBJ2-6 TRBV20-1 CSARARNSRSGANVLTF
TRBJ1-5 TRBV27 CASKGQGNQPQHF
TRBJ2-5 TRBV7-2 CASSWTRLAGSGTQYF
TRBJ2-2 TRBV20-1 CSASGLLYTGELFF
TRBJ1-1 TRBV12-3/TRBV12-4 CASSLNALSTEAFF
TRBJ2-7 TRBV7-4 CASSLLGHRVLGDEQYF
TRBJ1-5 TRBV5-6 CASSHTGSSGQPQHF
TRBJ1-5 TRBV12-3/TRBV12-4 CASTLTSGTGGVSPQHF
TRBJ1-2 TRBV2 CASSGTGDYGYTF
TRBJ1-5 TRBV20-1 CSAYRRDRENQPQHF
TRBJ1-5 TRBV6-1 CASREPGQRKPQHF
TRBJ1-2 TRBV28 CASSSRVNYGYTF
TRBJ2-2 TRBV6-1 CASSPRLDGELFF
TRBJ2-5 TRBV9 CASSVDGGWETQYF
TRBJ1-2 TRBV6-5 CASSYLGQGPNYGYTF
TRBJ1-4 TRBV18 CASSPSEGWGNEKLFF
TRBJ1-3 TRBV5-1 CASSLAALAGNTIYF